This T cell receptor beta chain was retrieved from a study of TIL therapy for anti-PD-1-resistant metastatic lung cancer. Per germline, CDR1 SGHDT and CDR2 YYEEEE. With 8 bases removed from V and 1 base from J, the gap between germline ends came to 19 bases. CDR3 length: 16 amino acids. Sequencing used immunoSEQ v3. The method was immunoSEQ multiplex PCR; TCRdb's version includes in-frame clones alone and lacks a portion of them. The sample has about 20,000 clones; 80% to 90% are singletons. Time point here: pre-treatment sample, taken before nivolumab and TIL therapy. Stage 4 NSCLC adults joined between late 2017 and January 2020.

This clonotype originated in a person aged 25 to 80 with non-small cell lung cancer. Sequences were derived from blood, sampled at baseline. The rearrangement uses TRBV5-6 and TRBJ1-3; no definite D call. CDR3 bases: TGTGCCAGGGACTGTCCAGGTCGGAATTCTGGAAACACCATATATTTT. Translated, it gives CARDCPGRNSGNTIYF.